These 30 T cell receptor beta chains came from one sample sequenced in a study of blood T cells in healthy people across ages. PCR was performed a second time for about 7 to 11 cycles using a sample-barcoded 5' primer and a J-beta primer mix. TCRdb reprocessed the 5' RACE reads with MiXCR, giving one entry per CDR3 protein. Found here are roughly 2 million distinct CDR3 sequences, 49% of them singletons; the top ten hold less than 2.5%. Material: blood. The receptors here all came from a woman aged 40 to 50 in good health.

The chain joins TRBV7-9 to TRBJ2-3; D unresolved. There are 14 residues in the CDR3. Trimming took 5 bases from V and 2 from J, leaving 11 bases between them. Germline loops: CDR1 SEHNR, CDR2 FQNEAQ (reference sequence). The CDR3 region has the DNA TGTGCCAGCAGCGTACTACAGATCACAGATACGCAGTATTTT. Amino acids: CASSVLQITDTQYF.

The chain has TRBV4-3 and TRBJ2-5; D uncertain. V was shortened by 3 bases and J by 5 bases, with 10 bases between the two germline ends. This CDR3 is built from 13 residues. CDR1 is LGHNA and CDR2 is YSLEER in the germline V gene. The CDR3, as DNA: TGCGCCAGCAGCCATGATCTGTTGGAGACCCAGTACTTC. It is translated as CASSHDLLETQYF.

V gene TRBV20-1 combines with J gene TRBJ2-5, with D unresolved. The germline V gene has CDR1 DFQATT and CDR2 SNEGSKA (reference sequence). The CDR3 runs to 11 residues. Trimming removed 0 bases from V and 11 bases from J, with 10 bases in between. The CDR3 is CSARDKADQYF. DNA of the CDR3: TGCAGTGCTAGAGATAAGGCGGATCAGTACTTC.

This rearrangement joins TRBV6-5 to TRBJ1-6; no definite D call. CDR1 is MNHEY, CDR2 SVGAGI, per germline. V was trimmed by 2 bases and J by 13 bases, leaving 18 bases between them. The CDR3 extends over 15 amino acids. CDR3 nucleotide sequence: TGTGCCAGCAGTTACGTCGCGGCGGGGATAAGGCCCCTCCACTTT. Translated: CASSYVAAGIRPLHF.

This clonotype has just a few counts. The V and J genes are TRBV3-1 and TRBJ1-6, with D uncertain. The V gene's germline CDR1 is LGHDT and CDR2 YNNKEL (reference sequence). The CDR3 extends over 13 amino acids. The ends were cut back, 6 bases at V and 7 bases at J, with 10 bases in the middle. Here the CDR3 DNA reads TGTGCCAGCAGTCGGACGGAAAATTCACCCCTCCACTTT. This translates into CASSRTENSPLHF.

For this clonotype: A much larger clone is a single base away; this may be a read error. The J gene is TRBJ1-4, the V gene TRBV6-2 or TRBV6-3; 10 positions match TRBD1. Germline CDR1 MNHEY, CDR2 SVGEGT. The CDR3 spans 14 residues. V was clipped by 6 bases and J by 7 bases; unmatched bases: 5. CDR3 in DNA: TGTGCCAGCAGACCGGGACAGGGGAGTGAAAAACTGTTTTTT. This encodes CASRPGQGSEKLFF.

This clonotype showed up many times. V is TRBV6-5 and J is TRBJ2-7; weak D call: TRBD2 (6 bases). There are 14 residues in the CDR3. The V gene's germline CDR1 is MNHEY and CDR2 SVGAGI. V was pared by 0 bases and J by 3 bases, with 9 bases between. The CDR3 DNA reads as TGTGCCAGCAGTTACTCCGTCGGGGGCTACGAGCAGTACTTC. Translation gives CASSYSVGGYEQYF.

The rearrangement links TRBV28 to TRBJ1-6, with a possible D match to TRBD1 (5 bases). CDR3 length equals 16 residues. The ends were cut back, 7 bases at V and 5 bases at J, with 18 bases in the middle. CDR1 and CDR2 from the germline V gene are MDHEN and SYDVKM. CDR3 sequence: CASNLGVGSHNSPLHF. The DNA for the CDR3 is TGTGCCAGCAACCTAGGGGTGGGGAGCCATAATTCACCCCTCCACTTT.

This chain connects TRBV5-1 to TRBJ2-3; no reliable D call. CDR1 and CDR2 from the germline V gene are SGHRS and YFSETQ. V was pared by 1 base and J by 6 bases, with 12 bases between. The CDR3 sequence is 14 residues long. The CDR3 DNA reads TGCGCCAGCAGCTTGAATACCGGTTCGGATACGCAGTATTTT. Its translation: CASSLNTGSDTQYF.

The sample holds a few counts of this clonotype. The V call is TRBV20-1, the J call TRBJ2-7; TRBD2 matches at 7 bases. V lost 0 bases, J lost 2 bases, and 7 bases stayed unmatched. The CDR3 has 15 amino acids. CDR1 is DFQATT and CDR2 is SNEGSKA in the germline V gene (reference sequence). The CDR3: CSARDGPSGTYEQYF. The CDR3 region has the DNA TGCAGTGCTAGAGATGGGCCTAGCGGCACCTACGAGCAGTACTTC.

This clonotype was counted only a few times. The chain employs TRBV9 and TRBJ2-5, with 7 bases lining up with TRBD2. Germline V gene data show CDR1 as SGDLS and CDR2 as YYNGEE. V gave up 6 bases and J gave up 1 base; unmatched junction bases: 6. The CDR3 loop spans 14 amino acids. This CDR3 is CASTPTSTQETQYF. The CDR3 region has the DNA TGTGCCAGCACCCCGACTAGCACCCAAGAGACCCAGTACTTC.

The CDR3 bases are TGTGCCAGCAGCGCGGACAGGATCTATGGCTACACCTTC. This gives the protein CASSADRIYGYTF. The chain combines TRBV25-1 with TRBJ1-2; 7 positions match TRBD1. With V trimmed by 6 bases and J by 4 bases, 5 bases remained unmatched. The CDR3 extends over 13 amino acids. CDR1 is MGHDK, CDR2 SYGVNS, per germline.

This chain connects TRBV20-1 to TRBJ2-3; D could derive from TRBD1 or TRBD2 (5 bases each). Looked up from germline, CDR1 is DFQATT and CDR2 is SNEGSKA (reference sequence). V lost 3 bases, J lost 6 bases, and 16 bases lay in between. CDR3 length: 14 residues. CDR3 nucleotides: TGCAGTGCTAGGTCCGGGACCTCCCTCGATACGCAGTATTTT. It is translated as CSARSGTSLDTQYF.

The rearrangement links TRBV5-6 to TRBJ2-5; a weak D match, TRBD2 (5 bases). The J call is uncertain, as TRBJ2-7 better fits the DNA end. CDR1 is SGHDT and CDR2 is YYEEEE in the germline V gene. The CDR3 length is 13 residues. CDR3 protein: CASSLPTGLEQYF. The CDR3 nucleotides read TGTGCCAGCAGCTTACCGACTGGACTCGAGCAGTACTTC.

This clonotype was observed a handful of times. The CDR3 nucleotides read TGCAGTGCTAGAGATGGCCGGGCTACCTATGGCTACACCTTC. Its translation is CSARDGRATYGYTF. The chain employs TRBV20-1 and TRBJ1-2; no definite D call. Germline values: CDR1 DFQATT, CDR2 SNEGSKA (reference sequence). This CDR3 spans 14 amino acids. V was trimmed by 0 bases and J by 4 bases, leaving 12 bases between them.

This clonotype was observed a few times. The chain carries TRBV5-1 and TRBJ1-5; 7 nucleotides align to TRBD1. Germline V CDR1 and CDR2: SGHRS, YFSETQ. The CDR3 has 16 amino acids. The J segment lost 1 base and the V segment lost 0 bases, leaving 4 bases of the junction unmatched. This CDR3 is CASSLAGTESNQPQHF. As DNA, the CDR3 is TGCGCCAGCAGCTTGGCCGGGACAGAAAGCAATCAGCCCCAGCATTTT.

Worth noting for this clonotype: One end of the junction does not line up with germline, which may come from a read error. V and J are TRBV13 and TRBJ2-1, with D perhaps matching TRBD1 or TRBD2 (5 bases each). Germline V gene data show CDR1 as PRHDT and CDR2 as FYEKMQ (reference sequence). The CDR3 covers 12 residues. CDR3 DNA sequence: TGTGCCAGCAGCGTAGGCCGGGACGACCAGTTCTTC. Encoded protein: CASSVGRDDQFF.

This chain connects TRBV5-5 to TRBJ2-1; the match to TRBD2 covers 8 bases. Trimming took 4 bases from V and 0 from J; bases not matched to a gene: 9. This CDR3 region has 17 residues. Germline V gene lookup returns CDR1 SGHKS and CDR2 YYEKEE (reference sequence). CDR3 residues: CASSLPTGGPSYNEQFF. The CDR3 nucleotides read TGTGCCAGCAGCCTACCTACGGGGGGGCCCTCCTACAATGAGCAGTTCTTC.

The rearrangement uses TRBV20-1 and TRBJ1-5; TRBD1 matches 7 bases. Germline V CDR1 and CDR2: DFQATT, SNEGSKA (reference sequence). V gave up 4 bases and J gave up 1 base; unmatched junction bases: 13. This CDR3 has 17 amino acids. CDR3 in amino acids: CSATGDRAGVSNQPQHF. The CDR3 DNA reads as TGCAGTGCTACCGGCGACAGGGCGGGCGTGAGCAATCAGCCCCAGCATTTT.

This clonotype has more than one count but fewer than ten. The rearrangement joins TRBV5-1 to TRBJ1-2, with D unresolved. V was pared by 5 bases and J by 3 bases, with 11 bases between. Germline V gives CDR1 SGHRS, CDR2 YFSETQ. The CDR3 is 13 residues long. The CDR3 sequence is CASSPPSYYGYTF. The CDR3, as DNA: TGCGCCAGCAGTCCCCCCAGCTACTATGGCTACACCTTC.

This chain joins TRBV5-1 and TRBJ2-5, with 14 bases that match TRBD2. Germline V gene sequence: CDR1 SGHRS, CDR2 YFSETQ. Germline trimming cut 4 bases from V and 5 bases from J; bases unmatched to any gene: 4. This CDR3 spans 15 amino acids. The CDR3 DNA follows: TGCGCCAGCAGCATAGGACTAGCGGGGGGTGAGACCCAGTACTTC. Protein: CASSIGLAGGETQYF.

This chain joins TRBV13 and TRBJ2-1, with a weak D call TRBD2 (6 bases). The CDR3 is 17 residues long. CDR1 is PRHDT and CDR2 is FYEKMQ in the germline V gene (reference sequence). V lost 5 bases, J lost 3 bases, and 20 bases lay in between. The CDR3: CASSTALAREYYNEQFF. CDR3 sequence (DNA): TGTGCCAGCAGCACCGCCCTAGCGAGGGAGTACTACAATGAGCAGTTCTTC.

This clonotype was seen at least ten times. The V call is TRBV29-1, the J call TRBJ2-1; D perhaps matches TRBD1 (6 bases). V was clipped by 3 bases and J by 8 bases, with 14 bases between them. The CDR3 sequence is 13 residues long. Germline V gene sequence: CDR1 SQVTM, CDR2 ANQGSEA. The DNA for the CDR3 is TGCAGCGTTGAGCTGGGGGCTCCATATGAGCAGTTCTTC. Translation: CSVELGAPYEQFF.

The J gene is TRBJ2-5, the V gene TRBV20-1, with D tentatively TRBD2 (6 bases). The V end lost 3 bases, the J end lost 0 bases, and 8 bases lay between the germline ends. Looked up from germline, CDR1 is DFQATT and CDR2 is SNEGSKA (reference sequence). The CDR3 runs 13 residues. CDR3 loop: CSASTGDQETQYF. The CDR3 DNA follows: TGCAGTGCTAGTACGGGGGACCAAGAGACCCAGTACTTC.

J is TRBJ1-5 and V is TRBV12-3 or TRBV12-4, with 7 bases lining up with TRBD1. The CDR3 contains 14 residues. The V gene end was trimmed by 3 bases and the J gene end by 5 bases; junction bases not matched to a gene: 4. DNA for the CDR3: TGTGCCAGCAGTTTGTTCACAGGGGATCAGCCCCAGCATTTT. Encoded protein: CASSLFTGDQPQHF.

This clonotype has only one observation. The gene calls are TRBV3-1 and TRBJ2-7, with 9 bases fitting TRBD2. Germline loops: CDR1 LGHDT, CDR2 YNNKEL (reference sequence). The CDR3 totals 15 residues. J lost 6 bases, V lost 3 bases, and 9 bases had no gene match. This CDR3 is CASSHPASGALEQYF. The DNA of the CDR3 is TGTGCCAGCAGCCACCCGGCTAGCGGGGCCCTCGAGCAGTACTTC.

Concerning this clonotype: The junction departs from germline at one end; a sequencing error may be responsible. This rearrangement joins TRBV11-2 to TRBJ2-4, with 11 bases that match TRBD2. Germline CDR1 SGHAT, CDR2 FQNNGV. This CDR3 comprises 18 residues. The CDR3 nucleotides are TGTGCCAGCACCTTAACTAGCGGGAGTATCCTAGCCAAAAACATTCAGTACTTC. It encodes CASTLTSGSILAKNIQYF.

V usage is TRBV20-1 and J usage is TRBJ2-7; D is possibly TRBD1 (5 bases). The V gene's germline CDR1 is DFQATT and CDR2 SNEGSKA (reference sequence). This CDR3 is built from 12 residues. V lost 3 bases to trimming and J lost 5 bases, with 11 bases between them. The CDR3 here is CSASPDSDEQYF. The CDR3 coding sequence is TGCAGTGCTAGCCCCGACAGCGACGAGCAGTACTTC.

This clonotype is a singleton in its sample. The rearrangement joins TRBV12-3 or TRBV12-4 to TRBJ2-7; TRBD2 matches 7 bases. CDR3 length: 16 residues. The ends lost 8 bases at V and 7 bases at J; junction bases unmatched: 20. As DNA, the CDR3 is TGTGCCAGCCTGGACGGGGGGAGAATTACCTACAATGAGCAGTACTTC. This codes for CASLDGGRITYNEQYF.

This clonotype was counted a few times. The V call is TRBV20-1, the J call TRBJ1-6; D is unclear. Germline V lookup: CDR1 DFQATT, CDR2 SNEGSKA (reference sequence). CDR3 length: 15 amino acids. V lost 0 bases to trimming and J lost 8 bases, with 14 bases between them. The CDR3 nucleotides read TGCAGTGCTAGAGATGGTTCCAGTAACGATTCACCCCTCCACTTT. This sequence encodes CSARDGSSNDSPLHF.